This T cell receptor beta chain was identified in a study of blood T cell repertoires in COVID-19. Assay: immunoSEQ multiplex PCR; the TCRdb copy retains only in-frame clones and omits some. The sample shows some 330,000 clones, just over 85% of them seen only once. The CDR3 is 16 amino acids. The germline V gene encodes CDR1 SGDLS and CDR2 YYNGEE. The V gene lost 4 bases and the J gene lost 4 bases, with 17 bases spanning the gap. Participant reports of clinical history set cohort assignment. The specimen was PBMCs or T cells enriched from blood (not recorded which). V gene TRBV9 combines with J gene TRBJ2-2; D is possibly TRBD1 (6 bases). This TCR was recovered from a man aged 25-40 years who had recovered from COVID-19. CDR3 sequence: CASSHNREMGTGELFF. CDR3 DNA sequence: TGTGCCAGCAGCCACAACAGGGAAATGGGCACCGGGGAGCTGTTTTTT.